The 20 T cell receptor beta chains listed next were all sequenced from one sample in a study of control samples from healthy donors and cancer patients. Here immunoSEQ multiplex PCR was the method, and the copy in TCRdb shows in-frame clones only, minus some. The sample consists of 90,000 to 150,000 clones, roughly nine tenths of them appearing once. Sequencing was done on a sample of blood. All receptors come from a woman younger than 35 in good health.

The chain is built from TRBV6-5 and TRBJ1-1; tentative D call: TRBD1 (6 bases). The CDR3 totals 14 residues. V was cut by 10 bases and J by 0 bases, with 15 bases left in between. Germline lookup yields CDR1 MNHEY and CDR2 SVGAGI. The CDR3 protein is CATRGGVVNTEAFF. CDR3 DNA: TGTGCCACCAGGGGCGGGGTGGTGAACACTGAAGCTTTCTTT.

This sequence joins TRBV19 and TRBJ2-3; D may be TRBD2 (6 bases). The germline V gene has CDR1 LNHDA and CDR2 SQIVND (reference sequence). The CDR3 covers 16 residues. V was pared by 5 bases and J by 0 bases, with 15 bases between. The CDR3 nucleotides are TGTGCCAGTAGTCCATATAGCGGTGCTAGCACAGATACGCAGTATTTT. It encodes CASSPYSGASTDTQYF.

The chain uses TRBV5-1 and TRBJ2-3, with a tentative D call TRBD2 (5 bases). Germline lookup yields CDR1 SGHRS and CDR2 YFSETQ. The CDR3 consists of 14 residues. Trimming shortened V by 0 bases and J by 4 bases, and 9 bases separated the two germline ends. The CDR3 is CASSLGVGADTQYF. For the CDR3, the DNA is TGCGCCAGCAGCTTGGGCGTCGGGGCAGATACGCAGTATTTT.

The CDR3 sequence: CASSQLRGRGDVAKNIQYF. CDR3 in DNA: TGTGCCAGCAGCCAGCTTAGAGGGCGGGGGGATGTAGCCAAAAACATTCAGTACTTC. This rearrangement joins TRBV28 to TRBJ2-4; 8 bases line up with TRBD2. V trimming: 6 bases; J trimming: 0 bases; junction bases outside the gene matches: 16. The CDR3 covers 19 residues. Germline loops: CDR1 MDHEN, CDR2 SYDVKM.

This clone was detected once. This chain uses TRBV6-2 or TRBV6-3 with TRBJ1-5; TRBD1 matches 10 bases. After removal of 4 bases from V and 4 bases from J, the junction contained 16 bases not matched to a gene. Germline CDR1 MNHEY, CDR2 SVGEGT. The length of the CDR3 is 19 residues. DNA for the CDR3: TGTGCCAGCAGTTCATTACGGTACGCCGGGACAGGGGTGAATCAGCCCCAGCATTTT. As protein: CASSSLRYAGTGVNQPQHF.

The gene calls are TRBV11-3 and TRBJ2-1; 10 bases line up with TRBD1. Per the germline V gene, CDR1 is SGHNT and CDR2 is YENEEA. This CDR3 contains 15 residues. Germline trimming cut 0 bases from V and 7 bases from J; bases unmatched to any gene: 3. The CDR3 here is CASSLEGQGRNEQFF. CDR3 DNA: TGTGCCAGCAGCTTAGAGGGACAGGGGCGTAATGAGCAGTTCTTC.

The CDR3 region is CAIGGEGHIQYF. The CDR3 bases are TGTGCCATCGGGGGCGAAGGGCACATTCAGTACTTC. This chain joins TRBV10-3 and TRBJ2-4, with D possibly being TRBD1 (6 bases). Trimming left V 8 bases short and J 8 bases short, with 13 bases between. Germline V gives CDR1 ENHRY, CDR2 SYGVKD. The CDR3 extends over 12 amino acids.

The chain is built from TRBV19 and TRBJ2-3; perhaps TRBD2 as D (6 bases). The length of the CDR3 is 13 residues. Between the trimmed V and J ends, which lost 1 base and 6 bases, there was a span of 8 bases. Germline values: CDR1 LNHDA, CDR2 SQIVND (reference sequence). The DNA for the CDR3 is TGTGCCAGTAGTATAGGAGGAGGGGATACGCAGTATTTT. It yields the protein CASSIGGGDTQYF.

The V call is TRBV5-8, the J call TRBJ2-2, with 8 bases matching TRBD2. With 9 bases clipped from V and 8 bases from J, the junction kept 12 bases outside the gene matches. CDR3 length equals 14 residues. The germline gives CDR1 SGHTS, CDR2 YDEGEE. The CDR3 DNA sequence: TGTGCCACCGGGGGTAGCGGGGTTCCAGGGGAGCTGTTTTTT. Protein sequence: CATGGSGVPGELFF.

The chain joins TRBV28 to TRBJ2-3; D possibly corresponds to TRBD2 (6 bases). The CDR3 length is 13 residues. Trimming cost V 7 bases and J 2 bases, with 10 bases left between them. From germline, CDR1 is MDHEN and CDR2 SYDVKM. CDR3 nucleotide sequence: TGTGCCAGCACGGCGGGGCACACAGATACGCAGTATTTT. It is translated as CASTAGHTDTQYF.

The chain couples TRBV25-1 to TRBJ1-5, with 9 bases lining up with TRBD1. Germline CDR1 and CDR2: MGHDK and SYGVNS. V was pared by 1 base and J by 3 bases, with 7 bases of the junction left unmatched. The CDR3 length is 17 residues. The CDR3 coding sequence is TGTGCCAGCAGTGAATTACCCGGGACAGGGTTCAATCAGCCCCAGCATTTT. Its translation is CASSELPGTGFNQPQHF.

The chain carries TRBV7-3 and TRBJ2-2; TRBD2 matches at 8 bases. V lost 2 bases to trimming and J lost 5 bases; unmatched junction nucleotides: 7. Per the germline V gene, CDR1 is SGHTA and CDR2 is FQGTGA. The CDR3 runs to 16 residues. The CDR3 nucleotides read TGTGCCAGCAGCTTACAGGCGGGAGGTGGGACCGGGGAGCTGTTTTTT. Its translation: CASSLQAGGGTGELFF.

This chain links TRBV29-1 with TRBJ1-1, with D possibly TRBD1 on 5 matching bases. Germline loops: CDR1 SQVTM, CDR2 ANQGSEA. The CDR3 has 11 amino acids. V was trimmed by 3 bases and J by 10 bases, leaving 12 bases between them. The CDR3 DNA sequence: TGCAGCGTTGATAAGCAGGGAAGAGCTTTCTTT. Its translation is CSVDKQGRAFF.

The rearrangement uses TRBV7-9 and TRBJ2-7; possible D gene TRBD1, 5 bases. V was cut by 5 bases and J by 2 bases, with 10 bases left in between. Germline values: CDR1 SEHNR, CDR2 FQNEAQ (reference sequence). The length of the CDR3 is 13 residues. DNA of the CDR3: TGTGCCAGCAGCCAACAGGATCCCTACGAGCAGTACTTC. As protein: CASSQQDPYEQYF.

The chain links TRBV7-3 to TRBJ2-5; the match to TRBD1 covers 7 bases. CDR1 is SGHTA and CDR2 is FQGTGA in the germline V gene. The CDR3 is 15 amino acids. V trimming: 1 base; J trimming: 5 bases; junction bases outside the gene matches: 7. The CDR3 DNA reads TGTGCCAGCAGCTTAAACGGAGACAGGGTGGAGACCCAGTACTTC. The encoded protein is CASSLNGDRVETQYF.

V and J are TRBV7-2 and TRBJ1-5; D is uncertain. The germline V and J ends were trimmed by 1 base and 5 bases, with 6 bases remaining between them. The germline V gene has CDR1 SGHTA and CDR2 FQGNSA. The CDR3 runs 13 residues. The CDR3 region is CASSLVGDQPQHF. The CDR3 bases are TGTGCCAGCAGCTTAGTTGGAGATCAGCCCCAGCATTTT.

The chain is built from TRBV6-1 and TRBJ2-4, with 11 bases that match TRBD2. Trimming took 2 bases from V and 11 from J; bases not matched to a gene: 20. The germline CDR1 and CDR2 sequences are MNHNS and SASEGT. The CDR3 consists of 19 residues. CDR3 in DNA: TGTGCCAGCAGTGAAAGTTGGTTAGGCTCTAGCGGGGGGAGGTCGCTTCAGTACTTC. Its protein product is CASSESWLGSSGGRSLQYF.

The chain's CDR3 is CASRQSGANVLTF. Here the CDR3 DNA reads TGTGCCAGCAGACAGTCTGGGGCCAACGTCCTGACTTTC. The chain couples TRBV27 to TRBJ2-6; D gene ambiguous. In germline, CDR1 is MNHEY, CDR2 SMNVEV (reference sequence). The CDR3 is 13 residues long. V was pared by 6 bases and J by 1 base, with 4 bases between.

The chain recombines TRBV11-2 with TRBJ2-7; TRBD2 might be the D (5 bases). The V and J ends lost 1 base and 3 bases respectively, with 16 bases between them. The germline gives CDR1 SGHAT, CDR2 FQNNGV. The CDR3 extends over 16 amino acids. CDR3 sequence: CASSLALLRADYEQYF. DNA for the CDR3: TGTGCCAGCAGCTTAGCCCTCCTGAGGGCAGACTACGAGCAGTACTTC.

This CDR3 is CASSLGGTGTVRSPLHF. CDR3 DNA sequence: TGTGCCAGCAGCTTAGGAGGTACCGGGACAGTAAGGTCACCCCTCCACTTT. The gene calls are TRBV7-2 and TRBJ1-6; TRBD1 aligns across 7 bases. The CDR3 has 17 residues. The V segment lost 1 base and the J segment 10 bases; nucleotides outside the gene matches: 13. Per the germline V gene, CDR1 is SGHTA and CDR2 is FQGNSA.